The TCR beta chain described here comes from a study of response to subunit inactivated influenza vaccine. TCRdb used MiXCR to reprocess the RT-PCR reads, holding one entry per CDR3 protein. The table records about 540,000 distinct CDR3 sequences, under 30% of them present only once. Broader study findings: The authors offered the suggestion that each seasonal influenza vaccination recruits few new T cells.

The CDR3 loop spans 16 amino acids. V shed 1 base and J shed 1 base, with 11 bases lying between them. In germline, CDR1 is SGHDN, CDR2 FVKESK. On this clonotype: Its specificity is unknown.

These data are also associated with another study on T cells expressing NK-cell markers. In that study: As the method of synthesis, 5'RACE template switching with UMIs yielded TCR beta cDNA. TCR beta repertoires came from sorted CD3+CD56+NKG2C+, CD3+CD56+NKG2C- and CD3+CD56-NKG2C+ T cells. NKG2C+ dominant clonotypes from 5 to 7 donors made up about 1.0-7.5% of CD8+ T cells. Specificity for HCMV among expanded NKG2C+ T cell clones was not established.

This chain connects TRBV14 to TRBJ2-1; maybe TRBD1 (5 bases). The receptor was isolated from a man aged 45 to 65 who received an inactivated influenza vaccine. The sequencing used CD4+ T cells sorted from PBMCs, collected 11 to 12 days after vaccination. CDR3 region: CASSQVGQGSYNEQFF. The CDR3 nucleotides are TGTGCCAGCAGCCAAGTAGGGCAGGGTTCCTACAATGAGCAGTTCTTC.